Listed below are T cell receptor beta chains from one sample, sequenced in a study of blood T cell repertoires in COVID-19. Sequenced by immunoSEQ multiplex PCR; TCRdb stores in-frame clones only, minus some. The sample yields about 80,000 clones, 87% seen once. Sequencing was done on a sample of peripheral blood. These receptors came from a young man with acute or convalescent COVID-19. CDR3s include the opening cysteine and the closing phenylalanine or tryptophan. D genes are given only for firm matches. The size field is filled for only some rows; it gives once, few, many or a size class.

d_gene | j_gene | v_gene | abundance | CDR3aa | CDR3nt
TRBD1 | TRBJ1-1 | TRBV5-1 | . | CASSYDRGKGTEAFF | TGCGCCAGCAGCTACGACAGGGGTAAAGGCACTGAAGCTTTCTTT
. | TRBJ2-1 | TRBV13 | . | CASSSSTGSPNEQFF | TGTGCCAGCAGCTCCTCGACAGGAAGCCCCAATGAGCAGTTCTTC
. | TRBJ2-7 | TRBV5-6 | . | CASSFRDEQYF | TGTGCCAGCAGCTTCCGTGACGAGCAGTACTTC
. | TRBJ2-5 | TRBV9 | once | CASSVGPGGTEETQYF | TGTGCCAGCAGCGTAGGTCCAGGGGGGACCGAAGAGACCCAGTACTTC
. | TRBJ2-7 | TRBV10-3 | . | CAISESRDKPLVDF | TGTGCCATCAGTGAGTCCAGGGACAAACCCCTCGTGGACTTC
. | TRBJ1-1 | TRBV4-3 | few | CASSQIDRPEREAFF | TGCGCCAGCAGCCAAATAGACAGGCCCGAGAGAGAAGCTTTCTTT
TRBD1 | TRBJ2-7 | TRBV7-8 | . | CASSSGTGTYEQYF | TGTGCCAGCAGCTCCGGGACAGGGACCTACGAGCAGTACTTC
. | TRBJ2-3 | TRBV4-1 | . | CASSQGAFKGGSTDTQYF | TGCGCCAGCAGCCAAGGGGCATTCAAAGGGGGTAGCACAGATACGCAGTATTTT
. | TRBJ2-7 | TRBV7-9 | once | CASSLTQNTYEQYF | TGTGCCAGCAGTCTTACACAGAACACCTACGAGCAGTACTTC
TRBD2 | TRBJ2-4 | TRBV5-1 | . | CASNTGTSGKIAKNIQYF | TGCGCCAGCAACACCGGGACTAGCGGGAAAATAGCCAAAAACATTCAGTACTTC
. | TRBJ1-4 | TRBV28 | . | CASSPYDSATNEKLFF | TGTGCCAGCAGTCCCTACGACAGTGCAACTAATGAAAAACTGTTTTTT
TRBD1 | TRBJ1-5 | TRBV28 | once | CASSLIGQGSGNQPQHF | TGTGCCAGCAGTTTAATCGGACAGGGTAGCGGCAATCAGCCCCAGCATTTT
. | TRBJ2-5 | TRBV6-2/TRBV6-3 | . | CASSLRETQYF | TGTGCCAGCAGCCTTCGGGAGACCCAGTACTTC
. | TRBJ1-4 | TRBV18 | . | CASSSDSFKGEKLFF | TGTGCCAGCTCATCCGACAGTTTTAAGGGTGAAAAACTGTTTTTT
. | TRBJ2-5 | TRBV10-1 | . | CASSESRAGWTQYF | TGCGCCAGCAGTGAGAGCCGGGCAGGGTGGACCCAGTACTTC
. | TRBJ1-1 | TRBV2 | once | CASSDRVTTEAFF | TGTGCCAGCAGTGACAGGGTCACGACTGAAGCTTTCTTT
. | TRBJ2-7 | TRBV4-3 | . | CASSQGVGRGGEQYF | TGCGCCAGCAGCCAAGGGGTGGGGAGAGGGGGCGAGCAGTACTTC